This T cell receptor beta chain was sequenced for a study of shared clonotypes between healthy human individuals. The study, taken as a whole, reports: The study drew on few donors, limiting represented genetic and exposure-history diversity. Generally, naive subsets (rather than memory subsets) showed larger estimated richness.

The method was immunoSEQ multiplex PCR; TCRdb's version includes in-frame clones alone and lacks a portion of them. The data hold about 1 million clones, with more than 65% observed a single time. Comment on this clone: As yet, its antigen is unknown.

Both subsets, CD45RA+ naive and CD45RA-negative memory, were split from the CD4+ cells. Germline V lookup: CDR1 SGHTA, CDR2 FQGNSA. The CDR3 length is 16 residues. V shed 5 bases and J shed 2 bases, with 18 bases lying between them. The chain joins TRBV7-2 to TRBJ1-2, with D perhaps TRBD1 (5 bases). This clonotype originated in a man between 18 and 35 years old in good health. The sequenced material came from memory CD4+ T cells sorted from blood. Subset denoted: CD45RA-negative fraction. CDR3 sequence: CASSPTRGRFNYGYTF. The CDR3 nucleotides are TGTGCCAGCAGCCCAACACGGGGCCGCTTCAACTATGGCTACACCTTC.